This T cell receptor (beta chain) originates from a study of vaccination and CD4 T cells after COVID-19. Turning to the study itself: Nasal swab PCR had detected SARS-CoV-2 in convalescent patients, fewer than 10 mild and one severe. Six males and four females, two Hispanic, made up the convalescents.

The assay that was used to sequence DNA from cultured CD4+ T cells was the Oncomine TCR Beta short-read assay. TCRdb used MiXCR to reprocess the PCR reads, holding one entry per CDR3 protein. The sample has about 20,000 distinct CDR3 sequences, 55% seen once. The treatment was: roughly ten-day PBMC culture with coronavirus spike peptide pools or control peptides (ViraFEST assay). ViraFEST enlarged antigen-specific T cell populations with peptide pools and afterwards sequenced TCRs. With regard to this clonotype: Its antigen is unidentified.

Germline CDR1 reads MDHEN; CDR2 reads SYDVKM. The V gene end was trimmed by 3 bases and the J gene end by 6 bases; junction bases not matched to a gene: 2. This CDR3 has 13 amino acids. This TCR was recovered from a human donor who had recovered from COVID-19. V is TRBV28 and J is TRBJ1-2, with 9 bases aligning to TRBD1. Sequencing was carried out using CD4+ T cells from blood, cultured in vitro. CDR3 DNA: TGTGCCAGCAGTTTCGGGGACAGGGATGGCTACACCTTC. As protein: CASSFGDRDGYTF.